Listed here are 24 T cell receptor beta chains from one sample, sequenced in a study of PD-L1 blockade in urothelial cancer. Method: immunoSEQ multiplex PCR; TCRdb's copy keeps in-frame clones and lacks some. The sample contains approximately 44,000 clones, about 90% of which appear only once. Time point defined: peripheral blood 6 weeks after treatment start. The sample consisted of PBMCs, taken around atezolizumab (anti-PD-L1) treatment. These receptor sequences come from a man in his 70s with urothelial cancer.

The genes are TRBV6-1 and TRBJ2-7; 7 bases are shared with TRBD1. The CDR3 contains 14 residues. Trimming cost V 8 bases and J 4 bases; bases outside gene matches: 11. Germline V lookup: CDR1 MNHNS, CDR2 SASEGT. The CDR3 loop is CASLLRDSLYEQYF. DNA for the CDR3: TGTGCCAGCCTCCTCCGGGACAGCCTTTACGAGCAGTACTTC.

The chain carries TRBV7-7 and TRBJ2-1; the D gene is possibly TRBD1 (6 bases). This CDR3 is built from 13 residues. Trimming left V 5 bases short and J 5 bases short, with 10 bases between. Germline-derived CDR1 and CDR2 are SSHAT and FNYEAQ (reference sequence). The CDR3, as DNA: TGTGCCAGCAGCCTGGGGGCAAACAATGAGCAGTTCTTC. This translates into CASSLGANNEQFF.

As to this clone: The junction shows a germline mismatch at one end, possibly a read error. The rearrangement uses TRBV29-1 and TRBJ1-4; no clear D. This CDR3 has 12 amino acids. Germline V gene lookup returns CDR1 SQVTM and CDR2 ANQGSEA. Here the CDR3 reads CTALAANEELFF. The CDR3 region has the DNA TGCACCGCGCTGGCAGCGAATGAAGAACTGTTTTTT.

The genes are TRBV5-1 and TRBJ2-1; no firm D call. This CDR3 comprises 15 residues. V shed 3 bases and J shed 4 bases, with 14 bases lying between them. The V gene's germline CDR1 is SGHRS and CDR2 YFSETQ. For the CDR3, the DNA is TGCGCCAGCAGCTCTTCCAAGTCGCAGTACAATGAGCAGTTCTTC. Translating gives CASSSSKSQYNEQFF.

The genes are TRBV27 and TRBJ2-1; TRBD2 agrees at 10 bases. The ends lost 10 bases at V and 6 bases at J; junction bases unmatched: 6. Germline lookup yields CDR1 MNHEY and CDR2 SMNVEV (reference sequence). The CDR3 contains 13 residues. The CDR3 reads CATKREGRNEQFF. Written as DNA, the CDR3 is TGTGCCACCAAGCGGGAGGGCCGCAATGAGCAGTTCTTC.

The J gene is TRBJ2-5, the V gene TRBV19, with 8 bases matching TRBD1. The CDR3 spans 15 residues. CDR1 LNHDA and CDR2 SQIVND come from the germline V gene (reference sequence). With 6 bases clipped from V and 7 bases from J, the junction kept 13 bases outside the gene matches. This CDR3 is CASRSGQARRGTQYF. The CDR3 bases are TGTGCCAGTAGATCGGGACAGGCCCGACGAGGGACCCAGTACTTC.

The rearrangement links TRBV4-1 to TRBJ2-3; 7 positions agree with TRBD2. The germline V gene has CDR1 MGHRA and CDR2 YSYEKL. The CDR3 length is 13 residues. V shed 4 bases and J 6 bases; nucleotides not matched to a gene: 4. The CDR3 region has the DNA TGCGCCAGCAGCCTCAAACTAGCGGATACGCAGTATTTT. Translation gives CASSLKLADTQYF.

J is TRBJ2-3 and V is TRBV5-1; 7 nucleotides line up with TRBD2. The CDR3 has 16 amino acids. Germline-derived CDR1 and CDR2 are SGHRS and YFSETQ. Trimming cost V 1 base and J 4 bases; bases outside gene matches: 9. The CDR3: CASSLSLSSGSDTQYF. The CDR3 DNA is TGCGCCAGCAGCTTGAGTTTGTCTAGCGGTTCAGATACGCAGTATTTT.

This sequence joins TRBV6-5 and TRBJ1-1; D not resolved. Germline loops: CDR1 MNHEY, CDR2 SVGAGI. Trimming shortened V by 6 bases and J by 8 bases, and 10 bases separated the two germline ends. This CDR3 spans 11 amino acids. The CDR3 bases are TGTGCCAGCAGCCGGGCGGGCGAAGCTTTCTTT. Amino acid sequence: CASSRAGEAFF.

The chain couples TRBV9 to TRBJ1-1; 9 nucleotides agree with TRBD1. Germline CDR1 and CDR2: SGDLS and YYNGEE. CDR3 size: 16 residues. V dropped 3 bases and J dropped 3; count of bases not matched to a gene: 9. CDR3 sequence: CASSERTDRGDTEAFF. The DNA for the CDR3 is TGTGCCAGCAGCGAGCGAACGGACAGGGGAGACACTGAAGCTTTCTTT.

The chain joins TRBV7-2 to TRBJ2-2; the D gene is possibly TRBD2 (5 bases). Looked up from germline, CDR1 is SGHTA and CDR2 is FQGNSA. The CDR3 extends over 15 amino acids. Between the trimmed V and J ends, which lost 1 base and 3 bases, there was a span of 9 bases. The CDR3 here is CASSLDGRDTGELFF. The CDR3 coding sequence is TGTGCCAGCAGCTTAGACGGGCGGGACACCGGGGAGCTGTTTTTT.

The chain carries TRBV7-8 and TRBJ2-7, with 10 bases identical to TRBD1. V lost 1 base and J lost 0; bases outside the gene matches: 3. The CDR3 runs to 16 residues. Per the germline V gene, CDR1 is SGHVS and CDR2 is FQNEAQ. The CDR3 protein is CASSLVGQGTSYEQYF. The CDR3 bases are TGTGCCAGCAGCTTAGTGGGACAGGGGACCTCCTACGAGCAGTACTTC.

The chain links TRBV5-8 to TRBJ1-2; D is unclear. This CDR3 has 14 amino acids. Germline assignment: CDR1 SGHTS and CDR2 YDEGEE. The V and J ends lost 1 base and 4 bases respectively, with 11 bases between them. Here the CDR3 DNA reads TGTGCCAGCAGCTTGCCGGGTGTGGGCTATGGCTACACCTTC. Amino acid sequence: CASSLPGVGYGYTF.

The chain has TRBV5-1 and TRBJ1-1; D is possibly TRBD1 (5 bases). Trimming left V 0 bases short and J 1 base short, with 10 bases between. In germline, CDR1 is SGHRS, CDR2 YFSETQ. There are 15 residues in the CDR3. CDR3 sequence: CASSLGTQRNTEAFF. The CDR3 DNA follows: TGCGCCAGCAGCTTGGGGACACAGAGGAACACTGAAGCTTTCTTT.

The J gene is TRBJ1-2, the V gene TRBV10-3, with 10 bases identical to TRBD1. The CDR3 runs 15 residues. V shed 0 bases and J 10 bases; nucleotides not matched to a gene: 8. From germline, CDR1 is ENHRY and CDR2 SYGVKD. CDR3 nucleotide sequence: TGTGCCATCAGTGAGTCAGGGACAGGGGCTTCTGTCTACACCTTC. It encodes CAISESGTGASVYTF.

This clone was seen a few times. The J gene is TRBJ2-2, the V gene TRBV7-2, with 9 bases identical to TRBD1. There are 16 residues in the CDR3. With V trimmed by 5 bases and J by 5 bases, 9 bases remained unmatched. CDR1 is SGHTA and CDR2 is FQGNSA in the germline V gene. Written as DNA, the CDR3 is TGTGCCAGCAGCCCCCTGGGACAGGGTAATACCGGGGAGCTGTTTTTT. Amino acids: CASSPLGQGNTGELFF. Looking up the rest from reference TRBV7-2 and TRBJ2-2 gives the full variable domain: GAGVSQSPSNKVTEKGKDVELRCDPISGHTALYWYRQSLGQGLEFLIYFQGNSAPDKSGLPSDRFSAERTGGSVSTLTIQRTQQEDSAVYLCASSPLGQGNTGELFFGEGSRLTVL.

J is TRBJ1-2 and V is TRBV10-3; 8 positions agree with TRBD1. Germline loops: CDR1 ENHRY, CDR2 SYGVKD. There are 15 residues in the CDR3. The V and J ends lost 4 bases and 8 bases, in that order; junction bases with no gene match: 12. CDR3 sequence reads: CAISAGTGSIEGYTF. Here the CDR3 DNA reads TGTGCCATCAGTGCCGGGACAGGCTCTATTGAGGGCTACACCTTC.

The genes are TRBV7-7 and TRBJ2-2; maybe TRBD2 (6 bases). V lost 2 bases to trimming and J lost 4 bases, with 11 bases between them. The CDR3 runs to 15 residues. Germline loops: CDR1 SSHAT, CDR2 FNYEAQ (reference sequence). CDR3 amino acids: CASSLSGGSTGELFF. Here the CDR3 DNA reads TGTGCCAGCAGCTTATCTGGAGGGAGCACCGGGGAGCTGTTTTTT.

With respect to this clone: Other nucleotide sequences from this sample produce the same CDR3. This sequence joins TRBV6-6 and TRBJ1-1, with TRBD1 as a possible D gene (6 bases). Germline loops: CDR1 MNHNY, CDR2 SVGAGI (reference sequence). V was clipped by 0 bases and J by 3 bases, with 8 bases between them. The CDR3 runs to 14 residues. CDR3 sequence reads: CASSYSPGDTEAFF. The CDR3 DNA follows: TGTGCCAGCAGTTACTCTCCAGGGGACACTGAAGCTTTCTTT.

The gene calls are TRBV29-1 and TRBJ2-2, with TRBD2 matching 13 bases. With V trimmed by 4 bases and J by 5 bases, 4 bases remained unmatched. This CDR3 spans 15 amino acids. The germline gives CDR1 SQVTM, CDR2 ANQGSEA. In DNA form, the CDR3 reads TGCAGCGTTGGGACTAGCGGGAGCAATACCGGGGAGCTGTTTTTT. It codes for CSVGTSGSNTGELFF.

This chain uses TRBV28 with TRBJ2-7; 12 bases line up with TRBD2. This CDR3 comprises 15 residues. CDR1 and CDR2 from the germline V gene are MDHEN and SYDVKM. Trimming cost V 6 bases and J 6 bases; bases outside gene matches: 9. CDR3 in amino acids: CASSPGTSGSREQYF. CDR3 sequence (DNA): TGTGCCAGCAGCCCCGGGACTAGCGGGTCCCGCGAGCAGTACTTC.

This chain uses TRBV11-2 with TRBJ2-3; D might be TRBD1 (7 bases). Trimming removed 4 bases at V and 2 bases at J, with 19 bases between. This CDR3 is 17 amino acids long. Germline V gene sequence: CDR1 SGHAT, CDR2 FQNNGV. The CDR3 region has the DNA TGTGCCAGCAGCTCCCGGAGGGCAGGGGGTATCACAGATACGCAGTATTTT. Amino acid sequence: CASSSRRAGGITDTQYF.

The V gene is TRBV7-9, the J gene TRBJ1-1; D is unclear. The CDR3 contains 13 residues. Germline-derived CDR1 and CDR2 are SEHNR and FQNEAQ (reference sequence). V lost 5 bases to trimming and J lost 1 base, with 8 bases between them. The CDR3 DNA follows: TGTGCCAGCAGCCTAACAGAGAACACTGAAGCTTTCTTT. This codes for CASSLTENTEAFF.

This chain uses TRBV18 with TRBJ2-2; TRBD1 might be the D (5 bases). CDR1 and CDR2 from the germline V gene are KGHSH and LQKENI. V shed 2 bases and J shed 8 bases, with 15 bases lying between them. The CDR3 extends over 15 amino acids. In DNA form, the CDR3 reads TGTGCCAGCTCACCAACGGACCTTAGGGGAGGGGAGCTGTTTTTT. Its translation: CASSPTDLRGGELFF.